The 17 T cell receptor beta chains listed next were all sequenced from one sample in a study of quantifying T cell responses using KT2 cells. For the study at large: TCR alpha and beta constant-region primers primed reverse transcription of RNA.

Each cDNA got a UMI-containing oligo ligated at its 3' end. An equimolar mix of RC1.1 and RC1.2 primed the beta chain across TRBC1 and TRBC2. TCRdb processed the UMI-ligation and nested PCR reads anew with MiXCR; each CDR3 protein has one entry. The table shows 52,000 or so distinct CDR3 sequences, with 9% to 15% occurring only once. Material: PBMCs spiked with cells of the T cell clone KT2. These receptors all come from a human donor.

In DNA, the CDR3 is TGCAGTGCTAGAGTTGCAGCGGGGGGCGAGCAGTACTTC. Translation gives CSARVAAGGEQYF. The chain joins TRBV20-1 to TRBJ2-7; TRBD2 agrees at 9 bases. The V and J ends lost 1 base and 6 bases, in that order; junction bases with no gene match: 4. In germline, CDR1 is DFQATT, CDR2 SNEGSKA (reference sequence). CDR3 size: 13 residues.

J is TRBJ1-5 and V is TRBV29-1, with TRBD1 identical over 8 bases. The V segment lost 1 base and the J segment 5 bases; nucleotides outside the gene matches: 4. Germline values: CDR1 SQVTM, CDR2 ANQGSEA. The CDR3 has 14 amino acids. As DNA, the CDR3 is TGCAGCGTTGAAGTAGAACAGGGGGATCAGCCCCAGCATTTT. Residues: CSVEVEQGDQPQHF.

Ten or more counts support this clonotype. CDR3 sequence (DNA): TGTGCCAGCAGCGTATCCGGGGGCATCTACGAGCAGTACTTC. It codes for CASSVSGGIYEQYF. The genes are TRBV9 and TRBJ2-7; D is possibly TRBD1 or TRBD2 (6 bases each). The CDR3 runs to 14 residues. Trimming pared 1 base from V and 3 bases from J, leaving 11 bases between. Germline lookup yields CDR1 SGDLS and CDR2 YYNGEE.

The chain carries TRBV15 and TRBJ2-7; the match to TRBD2 covers 7 bases. The trim removed 4 bases at V and 2 bases at J, leaving 5 bases unmatched. Germline V gene lookup returns CDR1 LNHNV and CDR2 YYDKDF (reference sequence). The length of the CDR3 is 14 residues. The CDR3 loop is CATSISRGAYEQYF. The CDR3 DNA sequence: TGTGCCACCAGCATAAGCCGGGGGGCCTACGAGCAGTACTTC.

The J gene is TRBJ2-1, the V gene TRBV7-9; no definite D call. The length of the CDR3 is 15 residues. Trimming took off 7 bases at V and 2 bases at J, with 15 bases between the two ends. Germline loops: CDR1 SEHNR, CDR2 FQNEAQ (reference sequence). The CDR3, as DNA: TGTGCCAGCACCCTGGTCCGAAGCGCCTACAATGAGCAGTTCTTC. This encodes CASTLVRSAYNEQFF. Drawing the rest from reference TRBV7-9 and TRBJ2-1, the complete variable domain is DTGVSQNPRHKITKRGQNVTFRCDPISEHNRLYWYRQTLGQGPEFLTYFQNEAQLEKSRLLSDRFSAERPKGSFSTLEIQRTEQGDSAMYLCASTLVRSAYNEQFFGPGTRLTVL.

This chain joins TRBV29-1 and TRBJ2-1; unclear D gene. V lost 6 bases and J 6 bases, leaving 9 bases between the germline ends. This CDR3 has 11 amino acids. Germline CDR1 reads SQVTM; CDR2 reads ANQGSEA. The CDR3 bases are TGCAGCGTCGCGACCACCAATGAGCAGTTCTTC. Its translation is CSVATTNEQFF.

The chain employs TRBV12-3 or TRBV12-4 and TRBJ1-1; D possibly corresponds to TRBD1 (6 bases). The CDR3 length is 15 residues. The V end lost 7 bases, the J end lost 4 bases, and 19 bases lay between the germline ends. CDR3 residues: CASTHQGTFGTEAFF. CDR3 bases: TGTGCCAGCACCCACCAGGGGACATTTGGCACTGAAGCTTTCTTT.

The chain is built from TRBV5-8 and TRBJ2-3; a weak D match, TRBD2 (6 bases). V shed 0 bases and J shed 4 bases, with 18 bases lying between them. The CDR3 covers 17 residues. Looked up from germline, CDR1 is SGHTS and CDR2 is YDEGEE. CDR3 region: CASSLGTYRGGADTQYF. The DNA of the CDR3 is TGTGCCAGCAGCTTGGGGACGTACCGGGGAGGCGCAGATACGCAGTATTTT.

V is TRBV10-2 and J is TRBJ1-1, with 10 bases identical to TRBD1. V lost 6 bases and J lost 7; bases outside the gene matches: 11. Germline assignment: CDR1 WSHSY and CDR2 SAAADI. The CDR3 sequence is 15 residues long. CDR3 coding DNA: TGCGCCAGCAGCCTACCGGGACAGGGGTTTGGTGAAGCTTTCTTT. Its protein is CASSLPGQGFGEAFF.

The rearrangement joins TRBV3-1 to TRBJ1-1; weak D call: TRBD1 (5 bases). With 4 bases removed from V and 4 bases from J, the gap between germline ends came to 7 bases. This CDR3 contains 12 residues. Germline V lookup: CDR1 LGHDT, CDR2 YNNKEL (reference sequence). As DNA, the CDR3 is TGTGCCAGCAGCCGGGGGGGCACTGAAGCTTTCTTT. Protein product: CASSRGGTEAFF.

A few counts support this clonotype. This sequence joins TRBV11-2 and TRBJ1-1; tentatively, D is TRBD1 (6 bases). The length of the CDR3 is 17 residues. Deletions cut 1 base from V and 0 bases from J, with 15 bases between. In germline, CDR1 is SGHAT, CDR2 FQNNGV. Written as DNA, the CDR3 is TGTGCCAGCAGCTTAGGAAGGGGGGCGAGGCTGAACACTGAAGCTTTCTTT. Translated: CASSLGRGARLNTEAFF.

The chain employs TRBV5-1 and TRBJ2-3; TRBD2 matches at 12 bases. CDR1 and CDR2 from the germline V gene are SGHRS and YFSETQ. Trimming removed 6 bases from V and 2 bases from J; junction bases left unmatched: 4. The CDR3 loop spans 15 amino acids. CDR3 loop: CASIGLAGTTDTQYF. The CDR3 DNA sequence: TGCGCCAGCATCGGACTAGCGGGGACCACAGATACGCAGTATTTT.

In this sample, this clonotype turned up many times. This chain uses TRBV7-9 with TRBJ2-1, with TRBD2 identical over 16 bases. The length of the CDR3 is 22 residues. CDR1 is SEHNR and CDR2 is FQNEAQ in the germline V gene (reference sequence). V dropped 5 bases and J dropped 0; count of bases not matched to a gene: 16. Written as DNA, the CDR3 is TGTGCCAGCAGCCATACTTTGGTGGCCGGGACTAGCGGGAGGGCCTCCTACAATGAGCAGTTCTTC. Its translation: CASSHTLVAGTSGRASYNEQFF.

This chain joins TRBV5-1 and TRBJ2-2; TRBD1 might be the D (6 bases). This CDR3 contains 16 residues. Germline CDR1 and CDR2: SGHRS and YFSETQ. V was pared by 7 bases and J by 0 bases, with 16 bases between. The CDR3 DNA follows: TGCGCCAGCCATTTGGGGGCGGCCCCGAACACCGGGGAGCTGTTTTTT. Amino acids: CASHLGAAPNTGELFF.

In this sample, this clonotype turned up a few times. The chain employs TRBV27 and TRBJ2-4; D might be TRBD1 or TRBD2, each matching 5 bases. CDR1 MNHEY and CDR2 SMNVEV come from the germline V gene (reference sequence). The CDR3 length is 17 residues. V lost 0 bases to trimming and J lost 6 bases, with 18 bases between them. CDR3 amino acids: CASSLSFGEGRGNIQYF. The CDR3 DNA reads TGTGCCAGCAGTTTATCGTTTGGCGAGGGAAGGGGAAACATTCAGTACTTC.

This chain links TRBV5-1 with TRBJ2-3, with 9 bases fitting TRBD2. Trimming cost V 2 bases and J 2 bases; bases outside gene matches: 6. This CDR3 region has 16 residues. In germline, CDR1 is SGHRS, CDR2 YFSETQ. The CDR3 loop is CASSFLAGGPTDTQYF. The CDR3 region has the DNA TGCGCCAGCAGCTTTTTGGCGGGGGGGCCCACAGATACGCAGTATTTT.

This clonotype was seen a handful of times. This sequence joins TRBV7-9 and TRBJ1-6, with 7 bases aligning to TRBD1. Germline-derived CDR1 and CDR2 are SEHNR and FQNEAQ (reference sequence). The CDR3 contains 13 residues. V lost 11 bases and J lost 10; bases outside the gene matches: 11. The CDR3 is CAGSRQGSSPLHF. In nucleotides, the CDR3 is TGTGCCGGATCGAGACAGGGTTCGTCACCCCTCCACTTT.